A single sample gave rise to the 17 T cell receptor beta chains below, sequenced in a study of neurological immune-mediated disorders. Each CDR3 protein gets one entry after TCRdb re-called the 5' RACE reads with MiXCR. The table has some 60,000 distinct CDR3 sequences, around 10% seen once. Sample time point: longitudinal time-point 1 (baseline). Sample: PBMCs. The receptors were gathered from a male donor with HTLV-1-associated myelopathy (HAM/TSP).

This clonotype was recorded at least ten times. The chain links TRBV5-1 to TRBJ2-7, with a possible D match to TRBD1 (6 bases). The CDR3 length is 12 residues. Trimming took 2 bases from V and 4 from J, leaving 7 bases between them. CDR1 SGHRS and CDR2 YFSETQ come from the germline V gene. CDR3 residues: CASSLGQYEQYF. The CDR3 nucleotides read TGCGCCAGCAGCTTAGGACAGTACGAGCAGTACTTC.

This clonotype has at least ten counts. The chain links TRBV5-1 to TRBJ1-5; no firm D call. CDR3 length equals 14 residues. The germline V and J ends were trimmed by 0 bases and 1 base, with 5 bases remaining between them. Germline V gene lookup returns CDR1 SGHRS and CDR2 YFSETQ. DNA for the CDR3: TGCGCCAGCAGCTTGGGCGGCAGCAATCAGCCCCAGCATTTT. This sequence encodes CASSLGGSNQPQHF.

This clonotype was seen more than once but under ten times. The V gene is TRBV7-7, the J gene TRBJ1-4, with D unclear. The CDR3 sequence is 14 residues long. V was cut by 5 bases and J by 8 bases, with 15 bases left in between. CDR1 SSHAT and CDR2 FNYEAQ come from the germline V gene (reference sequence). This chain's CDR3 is CASSPGLRREKLFF. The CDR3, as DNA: TGTGCCAGCAGCCCGGGGTTGAGGAGGGAAAAACTGTTTTTT.

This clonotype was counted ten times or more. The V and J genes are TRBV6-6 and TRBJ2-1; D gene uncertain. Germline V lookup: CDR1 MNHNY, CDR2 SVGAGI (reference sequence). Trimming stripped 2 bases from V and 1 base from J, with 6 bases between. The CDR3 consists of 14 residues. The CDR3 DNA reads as TGTGCCAGCAGTTACGGGCGGTCCTACAATGAGCAGTTCTTC. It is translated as CASSYGRSYNEQFF.

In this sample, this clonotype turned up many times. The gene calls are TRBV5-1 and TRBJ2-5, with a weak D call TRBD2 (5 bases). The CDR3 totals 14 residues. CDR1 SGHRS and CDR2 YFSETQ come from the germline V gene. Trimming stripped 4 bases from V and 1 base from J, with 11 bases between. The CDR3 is CASSIGGVQETQYF. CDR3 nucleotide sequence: TGCGCCAGCAGCATAGGAGGAGTCCAAGAGACCCAGTACTTC.

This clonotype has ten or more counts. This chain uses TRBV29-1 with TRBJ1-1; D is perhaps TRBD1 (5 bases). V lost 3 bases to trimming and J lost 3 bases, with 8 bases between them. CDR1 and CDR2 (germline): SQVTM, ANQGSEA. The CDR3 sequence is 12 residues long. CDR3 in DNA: TGCAGCGTTGAGAAGGGGCACACTGAAGCTTTCTTT. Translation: CSVEKGHTEAFF.

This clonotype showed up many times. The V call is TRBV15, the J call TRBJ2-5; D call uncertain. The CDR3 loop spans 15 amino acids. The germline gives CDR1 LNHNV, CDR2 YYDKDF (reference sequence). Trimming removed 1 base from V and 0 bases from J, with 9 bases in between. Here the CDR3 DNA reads TGTGCCACCAGCAGAGGAGATTACCACCAAGAGACCCAGTACTTC. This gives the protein CATSRGDYHQETQYF.

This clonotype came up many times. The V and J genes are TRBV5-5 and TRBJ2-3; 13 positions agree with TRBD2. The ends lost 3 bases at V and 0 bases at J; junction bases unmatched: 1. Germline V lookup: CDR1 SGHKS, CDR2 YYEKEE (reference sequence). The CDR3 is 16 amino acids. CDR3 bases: TGTGCCAGCAGCTGGACTAGCGGGGGAAGCACAGATACGCAGTATTTT. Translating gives CASSWTSGGSTDTQYF.

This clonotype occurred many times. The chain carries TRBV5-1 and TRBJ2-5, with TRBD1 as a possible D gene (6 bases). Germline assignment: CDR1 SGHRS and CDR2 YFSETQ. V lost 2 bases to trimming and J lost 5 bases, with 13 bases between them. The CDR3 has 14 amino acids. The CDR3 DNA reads TGCGCCAGCAGCTTTCAGGACAGCAGGGAGACCCAGTACTTC. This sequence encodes CASSFQDSRETQYF.

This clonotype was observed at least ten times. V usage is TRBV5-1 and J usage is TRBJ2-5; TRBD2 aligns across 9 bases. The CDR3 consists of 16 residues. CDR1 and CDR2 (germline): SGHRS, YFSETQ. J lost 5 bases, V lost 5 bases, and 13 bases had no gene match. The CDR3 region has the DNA TGCGCCAGCAGTGTGGGTAGCGGGGGAAGTTTGGAGACCCAGTACTTC. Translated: CASSVGSGGSLETQYF.

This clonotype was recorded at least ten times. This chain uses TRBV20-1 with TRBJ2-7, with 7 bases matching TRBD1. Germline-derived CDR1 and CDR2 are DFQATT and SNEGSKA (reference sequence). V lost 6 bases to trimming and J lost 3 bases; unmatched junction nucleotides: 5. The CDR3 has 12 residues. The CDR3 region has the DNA TGCAGTGCCCCTACAGGGGTCTACGAGCAGTACTTC. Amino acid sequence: CSAPTGVYEQYF.

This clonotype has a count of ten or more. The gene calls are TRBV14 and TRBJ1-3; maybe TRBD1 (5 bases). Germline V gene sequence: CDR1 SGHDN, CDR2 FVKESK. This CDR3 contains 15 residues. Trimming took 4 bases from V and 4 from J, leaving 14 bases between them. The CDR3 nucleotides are TGTGCCAGCAGCCCTACAAGGGGTAGGGGAAACACCATATATTTT. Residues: CASSPTRGRGNTIYF.

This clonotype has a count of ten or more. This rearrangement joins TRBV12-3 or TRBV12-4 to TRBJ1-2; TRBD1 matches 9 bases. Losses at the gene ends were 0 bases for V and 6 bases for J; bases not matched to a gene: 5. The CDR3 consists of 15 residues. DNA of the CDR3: TGTGCCAGCAGTTTAGCGCTAGGACAGGGGAATGGCTACACCTTC. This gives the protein CASSLALGQGNGYTF.

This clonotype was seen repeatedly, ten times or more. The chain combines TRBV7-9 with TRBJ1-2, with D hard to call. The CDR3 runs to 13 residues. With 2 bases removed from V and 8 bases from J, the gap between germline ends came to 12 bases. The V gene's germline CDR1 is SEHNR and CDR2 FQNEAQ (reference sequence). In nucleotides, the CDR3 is TGTGCCAGCAGCTTATCTGGGCTGGCAGGCTACACCTTC. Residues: CASSLSGLAGYTF.

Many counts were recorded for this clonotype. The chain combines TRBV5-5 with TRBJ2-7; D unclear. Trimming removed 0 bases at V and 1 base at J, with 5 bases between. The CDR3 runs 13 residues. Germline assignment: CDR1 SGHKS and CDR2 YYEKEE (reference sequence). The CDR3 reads CASSLDDSYEQYF. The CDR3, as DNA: TGTGCCAGCAGCTTGGATGATTCCTACGAGCAGTACTTC.

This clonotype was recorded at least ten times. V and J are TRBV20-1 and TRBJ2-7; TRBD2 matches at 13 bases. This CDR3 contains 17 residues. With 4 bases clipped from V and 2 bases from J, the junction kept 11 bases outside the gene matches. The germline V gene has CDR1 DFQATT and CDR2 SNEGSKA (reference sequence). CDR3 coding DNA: TGCAGTGCTATCGGGACTAGCGGGGCTGGGGAACCCTACGAGCAGTACTTC. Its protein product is CSAIGTSGAGEPYEQYF.

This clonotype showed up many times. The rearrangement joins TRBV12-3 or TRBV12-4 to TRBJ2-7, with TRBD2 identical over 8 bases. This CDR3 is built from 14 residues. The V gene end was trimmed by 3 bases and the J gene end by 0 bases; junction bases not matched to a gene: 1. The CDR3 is CASSLGTSSYEQYF. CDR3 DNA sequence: TGTGCCAGCAGTTTGGGGACTAGCTCCTACGAGCAGTACTTC.